The present entry profiles one T cell receptor beta chain with its context. Measured with immunoSEQ multiplex PCR; TCRdb has only the in-frame clones, and not every one. The sample consists of about 160,000 clones, roughly 89% of them appearing once. This sample stems from a study of control samples from healthy donors and cancer patients. Input material: blood. This sequence was found in a man aged 25-40 years in good health.

As DNA, the CDR3 is TGTGCCACCAGTGGGGGACCGAAAAATCAGCCCCAGCATTTT. Translated: CATSGGPKNQPQHF. The rearrangement uses TRBV24-1 and TRBJ1-5; maybe TRBD1 (5 bases). CDR1 and CDR2 from the germline V gene are KGHDR and SFDVKD. V was pared by 5 bases and J by 4 bases, with 11 bases between. The CDR3 is 14 residues long.